A single sample is the source of the 5 T cell receptor beta chains below, sequenced in a study of shared clonotypes between healthy human individuals. TCRdb keeps only in-frame clones here, not all; method: immunoSEQ multiplex PCR. The table lists around 79,000 clones, about 61% of them singletons. The sequenced sample was memory CD8+ T cells sorted from blood. This sample's subset: CD45RO+ cells pooled with CCR7-negative TemRA cells. The receptors here all came from a man aged 25-45 years in good health.

This chain joins TRBV4-1 and TRBJ1-1; D remains ambiguous. The germline V gene encodes CDR1 MGHRA and CDR2 YSYEKL. The CDR3 extends over 14 amino acids. V shed 2 bases and J shed 6 bases, with 13 bases lying between them. This CDR3 reads CASSQRYGIAEAFF. The CDR3, as DNA: TGCGCCAGCAGCCAACGATATGGTATTGCTGAAGCTTTCTTT.

This clone was seen repeatedly, ten times or more. This sequence joins TRBV7-9 and TRBJ2-7; 13 positions match TRBD2. Germline assignment: CDR1 SEHNR and CDR2 FQNEAQ (reference sequence). This CDR3 has 17 amino acids. Trimming removed 5 bases from V and 6 bases from J; junction bases left unmatched: 13. CDR3 coding DNA: TGTGCCAGCAGCCCTCGGACTAGCGGGAGCGCAGCACTCGAGCAGTACTTC. Residues: CASSPRTSGSAALEQYF.

As concerns this clone: Other DNA variants within this sample encode the same CDR3. The V call is TRBV27, the J call TRBJ1-5; D is undetermined. The CDR3 loop spans 14 amino acids. Germline lookup yields CDR1 MNHEY and CDR2 SMNVEV (reference sequence). The ends were cut back, 2 bases at V and 1 base at J, with 6 bases in the middle. The CDR3 reads CASSLGRSNQPQHF. As DNA, the CDR3 is TGTGCCAGCAGTTTAGGCAGGAGCAATCAGCCCCAGCATTTT.

The rearrangement uses TRBV5-6 and TRBJ2-1; 8 bases are a match to TRBD2. CDR1 is SGHDT and CDR2 is YYEEEE in the germline V gene. The trim removed 2 bases at V and 0 bases at J, leaving 7 bases unmatched. There are 17 residues in the CDR3. CDR3 bases: TGTGCCAGCAGCTTCATCCTAGCGGGTGACTCCTACAATGAGCAGTTCTTC. Its protein product is CASSFILAGDSYNEQFF.

This clone was observed at least ten times. The gene calls are TRBV6-1 and TRBJ2-1; D perhaps matches TRBD2 (6 bases). V lost 6 bases and J lost 6, with 9 bases in between. Germline V gives CDR1 MNHNS, CDR2 SASEGT. CDR3 length: 12 amino acids. The DNA for the CDR3 is TGTGCCAGCAGGTCACTAGCCAATGAGCAGTTCTTC. It is translated as CASRSLANEQFF.